This entry lists 14 T cell receptor beta chains sequenced from one sample in a study of blood T cell repertoires in COVID-19. Method: immunoSEQ multiplex PCR; TCRdb's copy keeps in-frame clones and lacks some. The sample includes about 310,000 clones, 70% to 90% of them seen just once. The source material was PBMCs or T cells enriched from blood (not recorded which). These receptors came from a woman in her forties who had recovered from COVID-19.

This clone was detected once. CDR3: CASSVRGHLGETQYF. CDR3 nucleotides: TGTGCCAGCAGCGTAAGGGGGCACTTGGGAGAGACCCAGTACTTC. The chain recombines TRBV9 with TRBJ2-5; TRBD1 agrees at 7 bases. CDR1 and CDR2 (germline): SGDLS, YYNGEE. V lost 1 base and J lost 4; bases outside the gene matches: 7. The CDR3 consists of 15 residues.

This sequence joins TRBV30 and TRBJ2-7; 8 bases align to TRBD1. Trimming cost V 1 base and J 6 bases; bases outside gene matches: 2. This CDR3 is built from 12 residues. Germline CDR1 reads GTSNPN; CDR2 reads SVGIG (reference sequence). CDR3 sequence reads: CAWSAGGAEQYF. CDR3 DNA sequence: TGTGCCTGGAGTGCAGGGGGCGCCGAGCAGTACTTC.

The chain employs TRBV11-2 and TRBJ2-7; the D gene is possibly TRBD1 (6 bases). Germline V gene lookup returns CDR1 SGHAT and CDR2 FQNNGV. There are 15 residues in the CDR3. Trimming cost V 1 base and J 4 bases, with 14 bases left between them. CDR3 in DNA: TGTGCCAGCAGCTTAGGTTGGGGGCCTCCATACGAGCAGTACTTC. Its translation: CASSLGWGPPYEQYF.

The CDR3: CASSQDFGLAYSYEQYF. In DNA, the CDR3 is TGCGCCAGCAGCCAAGATTTCGGACTAGCGTACTCCTACGAGCAGTACTTC. This chain links TRBV4-3 with TRBJ2-7; 9 nucleotides line up with TRBD2. The V and J ends lost 0 bases and 0 bases, in that order; junction bases with no gene match: 6. The CDR3 contains 17 residues. CDR1 LGHNA and CDR2 YSLEER come from the germline V gene.

This sequence joins TRBV6-5 and TRBJ2-1; perhaps TRBD2 as D (5 bases). V was trimmed by 2 bases and J by 5 bases, leaving 13 bases between them. Germline assignment: CDR1 MNHEY and CDR2 SVGAGI. The CDR3 consists of 15 residues. The CDR3 sequence is CASSYVSSRDNEQFF. In nucleotides, the CDR3 is TGTGCCAGCAGTTACGTGTCTAGCCGAGACAATGAGCAGTTCTTC.

The chain combines TRBV4-3 with TRBJ2-3, with TRBD2 matching over 10 bases. The CDR3 consists of 17 residues. Germline V gene data show CDR1 as LGHNA and CDR2 as YSLEER. Germline trimming cut 4 bases from V and 6 bases from J; bases unmatched to any gene: 13. CDR3 region: CASSRRASGGPWDTQYF. DNA of the CDR3: TGCGCCAGCAGCCGCAGGGCTAGCGGGGGACCCTGGGATACGCAGTATTTT.

The gene calls are TRBV25-1 and TRBJ1-5, with unresolved D. The germline V and J ends were trimmed by 5 bases and 3 bases, with 11 bases remaining between them. The germline CDR1 and CDR2 sequences are MGHDK and SYGVNS. CDR3 length: 14 residues. In DNA, the CDR3 is TGTGCCAGCAGTCCCGACAACATCAATCAGCCCCAGCATTTT. Its translation is CASSPDNINQPQHF.

The J gene is TRBJ2-5, the V gene TRBV14; D is perhaps TRBD2 (9 bases). The V and J ends lost 4 bases and 4 bases respectively, with 16 bases between them. The CDR3 extends over 15 amino acids. CDR1 SGHDN and CDR2 FVKESK come from the germline V gene. The CDR3 region is CASSRQGTSLETQYF. The CDR3 DNA sequence: TGTGCCAGCAGCCGACAGGGGACTAGCCTAGAGACCCAGTACTTC.

The chain recombines TRBV18 with TRBJ1-2; D ambiguous. CDR3 length: 14 amino acids. Germline-derived CDR1 and CDR2 are KGHSH and LQKENI. V was pared by 3 bases and J by 3 bases, with 11 bases between. Here the CDR3 DNA reads TGTGCCAGCTCACCTTCGGGAGGGTACTATGGCTACACCTTC. Amino acid sequence: CASSPSGGYYGYTF.

This chain links TRBV9 with TRBJ2-5, with 11 bases fitting TRBD2. With V trimmed by 3 bases and J by 1 base, 5 bases remained unmatched. The CDR3 has 16 residues. The germline V gene has CDR1 SGDLS and CDR2 YYNGEE. The CDR3, as DNA: TGTGCCAGCAGCGCCGGGACTAGCGGAACCCAAGAGACCCAGTACTTC. Protein product: CASSAGTSGTQETQYF.

The gene calls are TRBV29-1 and TRBJ2-5; 10 bases map to TRBD1. With 7 bases clipped from V and 5 bases from J, the junction kept 4 bases outside the gene matches. CDR3 length equals 12 residues. Germline assignment: CDR1 SQVTM and CDR2 ANQGSEA. CDR3 sequence: CSGDRGGETQYF. CDR3 sequence (DNA): TGCAGCGGGGACAGGGGCGGCGAGACCCAGTACTTC.

The chain is built from TRBV7-9 and TRBJ1-6; maybe TRBD1 (5 bases). Between the trimmed V and J ends, which lost 7 bases and 8 bases, there was a span of 18 bases. Germline values: CDR1 SEHNR, CDR2 FQNEAQ (reference sequence). The CDR3 runs 15 residues. The CDR3 loop is CASTLWGGEDSPLHF. CDR3 coding DNA: TGTGCCAGCACCCTTTGGGGGGGAGAGGATTCACCCCTCCACTTT.

On this clone itself: The junction and the germline gene differ at one end; a read error may be behind it. The gene calls are TRBV7-7 and TRBJ2-3, with 11 nucleotides matching TRBD2. CDR3 size: 15 residues. Germline CDR1 and CDR2: SSHAT and FNYEAQ (reference sequence). The CDR3 DNA reads TGTGCTAGCAGCCCCCTAGCGGGAGGTTCAGATACGCAGTATTTT. Translated: CASSPLAGGSDTQYF.

This sequence joins TRBV28 and TRBJ1-3; D may be TRBD1 (6 bases). The CDR3 contains 14 residues. Trimming removed 2 bases from V and 5 bases from J, with 10 bases in between. CDR1 MDHEN and CDR2 SYDVKM come from the germline V gene. The CDR3 DNA reads as TGTGCCAGCAGTTTAATAGGACAGCGAAACACCATATATTTT. Its translation is CASSLIGQRNTIYF.